This T cell receptor beta chain was captured in a study of blood T cell repertoires in COVID-19. Whole-study context: PBMCs, B-cell-depleted T cells, or T cells were the source of the cDNA or gDNA that made up the material.

There are 16 residues in the CDR3. Germline CDR1 and CDR2: MDHEN and SYDVKM. V lost 5 bases and J lost 6; bases outside the gene matches: 11. A single count supports this clone. Here immunoSEQ multiplex PCR was the method, and the copy in TCRdb shows in-frame clones only, minus some. The sample has around 240,000 clones; around four fifths are singletons. The receptor's source is an elderly woman with acute or convalescent COVID-19. J is TRBJ1-5 and V is TRBV28, with 9 bases matching TRBD1. Sequencing was carried out using peripheral blood. DNA of the CDR3: TGTGCCAGCAGTGAACCCTTGGGACAGGGAAGTCAGCCCCAGCATTTT. It codes for CASSEPLGQGSQPQHF. The entire variable domain, with the rest obtained from reference TRBV28 and TRBJ1-5, is as follows: DVKVTQSSRYLVKRTGEKVFLECVQDMDHENMFWYRQDPGLGLRLIYFSYDVKMKEKGDIPEGYSVSREKKERFSLILESASTNQTSMYLCASSEPLGQGSQPQHFGDGTRLSIL.